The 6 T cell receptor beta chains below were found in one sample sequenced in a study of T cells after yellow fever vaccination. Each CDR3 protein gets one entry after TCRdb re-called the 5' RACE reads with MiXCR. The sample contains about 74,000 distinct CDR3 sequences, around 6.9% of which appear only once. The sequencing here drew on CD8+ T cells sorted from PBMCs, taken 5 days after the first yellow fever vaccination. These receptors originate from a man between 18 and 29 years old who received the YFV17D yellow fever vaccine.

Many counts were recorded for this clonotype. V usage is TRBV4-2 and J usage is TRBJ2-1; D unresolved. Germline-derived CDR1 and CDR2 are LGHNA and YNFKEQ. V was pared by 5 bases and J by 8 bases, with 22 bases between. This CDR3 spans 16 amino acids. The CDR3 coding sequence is TGTGCCAGCAGCTTAAGAGGTTCGCTTGCCGGCGATGAGCAGTTCTTC. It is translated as CASSLRGSLAGDEQFF.

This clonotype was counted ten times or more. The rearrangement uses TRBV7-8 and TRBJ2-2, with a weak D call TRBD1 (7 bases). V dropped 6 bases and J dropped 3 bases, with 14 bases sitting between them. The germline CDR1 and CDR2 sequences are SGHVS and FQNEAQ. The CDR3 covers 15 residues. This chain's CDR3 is CASRRDSQYTGELFF. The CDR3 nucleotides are TGTGCCAGCAGGCGGGACAGTCAATACACCGGGGAGCTGTTTTTT.

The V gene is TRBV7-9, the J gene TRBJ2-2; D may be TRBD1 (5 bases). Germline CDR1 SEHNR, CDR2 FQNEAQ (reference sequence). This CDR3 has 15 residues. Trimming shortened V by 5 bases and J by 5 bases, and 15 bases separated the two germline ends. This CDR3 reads CASSPSLRATGELFF. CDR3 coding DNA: TGTGCCAGCAGCCCGTCCCTCAGGGCTACCGGGGAGCTGTTTTTT.

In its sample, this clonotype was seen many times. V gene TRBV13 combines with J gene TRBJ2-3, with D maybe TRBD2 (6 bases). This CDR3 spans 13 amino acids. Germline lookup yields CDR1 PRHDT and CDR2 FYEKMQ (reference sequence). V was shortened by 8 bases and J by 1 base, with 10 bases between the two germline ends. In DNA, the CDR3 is TGTGCCAGCCGGGGAGGTCGCACAGATACGCAGTATTTT. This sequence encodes CASRGGRTDTQYF.

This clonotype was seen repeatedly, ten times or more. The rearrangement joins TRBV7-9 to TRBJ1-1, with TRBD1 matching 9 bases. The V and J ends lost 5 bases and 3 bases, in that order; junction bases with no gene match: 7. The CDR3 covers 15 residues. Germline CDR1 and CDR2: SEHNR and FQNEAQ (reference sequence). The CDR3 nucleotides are TGTGCCAGCAGCACTCCACAGGGGGCGGACACTGAAGCTTTCTTT. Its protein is CASSTPQGADTEAFF.

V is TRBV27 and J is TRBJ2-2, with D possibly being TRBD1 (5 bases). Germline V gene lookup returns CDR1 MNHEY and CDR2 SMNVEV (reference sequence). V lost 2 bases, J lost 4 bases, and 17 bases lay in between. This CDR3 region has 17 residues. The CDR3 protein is CASSLSFLRVVTGELFF. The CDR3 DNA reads TGTGCCAGCAGTTTAAGTTTCCTCAGGGTAGTCACCGGGGAGCTGTTTTTT.